The 12 T cell receptor beta chains presented below share a single source sample, sequenced in a study of CD8+ T cells in alopecia areata. Reverse transcribed after extraction, RNA yielded cDNA as the sequencing template. Measured with immunoSEQ multiplex PCR; TCRdb has only the in-frame clones, and not every one. The sample includes around 200,000 clones, about three fifths of them seen just once. Treatment: oral pan-JAK inhibitor, 5-10 mg twice daily. The input for sequencing was CD4+ T cells sorted from blood, taken at week 4, from a patient treated with tofacitinib. The receptor set was obtained from a human donor with alopecia areata.

This clone was counted only a few times. This chain joins TRBV7-9 and TRBJ1-5, with D possibly matching TRBD1 (5 bases). Germline CDR1 and CDR2: SEHNR and FQNEAQ (reference sequence). V shed 5 bases and J shed 3 bases, with 17 bases lying between them. This CDR3 has 16 amino acids. CDR3 nucleotide sequence: TGTGCCAGCAGCCCTACAGGATGGAGTATCAATCAGCCCCAGCATTTT. Amino acids: CASSPTGWSINQPQHF.

The rearrangement links TRBV29-1 to TRBJ2-6; D unclear. This CDR3 is 13 amino acids long. The germline CDR1 and CDR2 sequences are SQVTM and ANQGSEA. V was trimmed by 6 bases and J by 2 bases, leaving 8 bases between them. The CDR3 DNA reads as TGCAGCGTCGGCGAGACTGGGGCCAACGTCCTGACTTTC. This gives the protein CSVGETGANVLTF.

This rearrangement joins TRBV10-3 to TRBJ2-4; TRBD1 matches at 7 bases. V was pared by 0 bases and J by 4 bases, with 3 bases of the junction left unmatched. This CDR3 region has 15 residues. CDR1 and CDR2 (germline): ENHRY, SYGVKD. CDR3 residues: CAISESGQEKNIQYF. The DNA for the CDR3 is TGTGCCATCAGTGAGTCTGGACAGGAGAAAAACATTCAGTACTTC.

The V call is TRBV4-2, the J call TRBJ1-2; no definite D call. Trimming cost V 0 bases and J 3 bases, with 8 bases left between them. CDR1 and CDR2 from the germline V gene are LGHNA and YNFKEQ. The length of the CDR3 is 14 residues. Here the CDR3 DNA reads TGTGCCAGCAGCCAAGATACGGCGGACTATGGCTACACCTTC. Amino acid sequence: CASSQDTADYGYTF.

V and J are TRBV5-1 and TRBJ2-7; TRBD2 matches at 7 bases. Trimming took 4 bases from V and 3 from J; bases not matched to a gene: 7. The CDR3 is 14 amino acids. Germline assignment: CDR1 SGHRS and CDR2 YFSETQ. The CDR3 reads CASSRSGDLYEQYF. The CDR3 DNA is TGCGCCAGCAGCCGCAGCGGGGATCTCTACGAGCAGTACTTC.

This chain connects TRBV30 to TRBJ2-7, with D unresolved. Germline-derived CDR1 and CDR2 are GTSNPN and SVGIG (reference sequence). This CDR3 has 12 residues. The CDR3 spells CALSGFLAEQYF. The CDR3, as DNA: TGTGCTCTTTCCGGCTTCTTAGCCGAGCAGTACTTC. Based on the CDR3 plus reference TRBV30 and TRBJ2-7, the full variable domain is SQTIHQWPATLVQPVGSPLSLECTVEGTSNPNLYWYRQAAGRGLQLLFYSVGIGQISSEVPQNLSASRPQDRQFILSSKKLLLSDSGFYLCALSGFLAEQYFGPGTRLTVT.

This chain uses TRBV4-1 with TRBJ1-6, with D perhaps matching TRBD1 (6 bases). V lost 10 bases and J lost 10, with 20 bases in between. The CDR3 is 14 residues long. Germline lookup yields CDR1 MGHRA and CDR2 YSYEKL. The CDR3 DNA follows: TGCGCCACCTGCAAGGGGGATGATCGGTCACCCCTCCACTTT. It yields the protein CATCKGDDRSPLHF.

With regard to this clone: The sample holds other DNA sequences that translate to the same CDR3. The V call is TRBV29-1, the J call TRBJ1-5; possible D gene TRBD1, 5 bases. CDR3 length: 13 amino acids. Trimming cost V 4 bases and J 1 base, with 8 bases left between them. The germline CDR1 and CDR2 sequences are SQVTM and ANQGSEA. The CDR3 is CSVAGDSNQPQHF. CDR3 sequence (DNA): TGCAGCGTTGCTGGGGACAGCAATCAGCCCCAGCATTTT.

This chain uses TRBV9 with TRBJ2-3, with TRBD2 matching over 10 bases. The length of the CDR3 is 17 residues. Germline V gene sequence: CDR1 SGDLS, CDR2 YYNGEE. V lost 2 bases, J lost 6 bases, and 12 bases stayed unmatched. CDR3 sequence: CASSVLSALAGRDTQYF. CDR3 sequence (DNA): TGTGCCAGCAGCGTCCTGTCGGCACTAGCGGGGCGGGATACGCAGTATTTT.

A few counts support this clone. The CDR3 here is CAWSVNRGRGYTF. The CDR3 nucleotides are TGTGCCTGGAGTGTAAACAGGGGCCGGGGCTACACCTTC. J is TRBJ1-2 and V is TRBV30; 7 bases are a match to TRBD1. Germline V gene data show CDR1 as GTSNPN and CDR2 as SVGIG (reference sequence). The CDR3 is 13 amino acids. The trim removed 0 bases at V and 8 bases at J, leaving 6 bases unmatched.

This chain uses TRBV14 with TRBJ1-2; the D is unclear. The germline V and J ends were trimmed by 1 base and 5 bases, with 8 bases remaining between them. This CDR3 comprises 13 residues. Germline V gene sequence: CDR1 SGHDN, CDR2 FVKESK. CDR3 coding DNA: TGTGCCAGCAGCCAAGGGACCATATATGGCTACACCTTC. This encodes CASSQGTIYGYTF.

The genes are TRBV19 and TRBJ2-1; 13 bases align to TRBD2. The CDR3 covers 18 residues. Germline V gene data show CDR1 as LNHDA and CDR2 as SQIVND (reference sequence). V gave up 4 bases and J gave up 6 bases; unmatched junction bases: 12. For the CDR3, the DNA is TGTGCCAGTAGTAAACTAGCGGGGGGGCCCGCGGTGTTCAATGAGCAGTTCTTC. The encoded protein is CASSKLAGGPAVFNEQFF. The full variable domain, rest sourced from reference TRBV19 and TRBJ2-1, is DGGITQSPKYLFRKEGQNVTLSCEQNLNHDAMYWYRQDPGQGLRLIYYSQIVNDFQKGDIAEGYSVSREKKESFPLTVTSAQKNPTAFYLCASSKLAGGPAVFNEQFFGPGTRLTVL.